A single sample gave rise to the 26 T cell receptor beta chains below, sequenced in a study of CD4+ T cells in melanoma. Assay used: immunoSEQ multiplex PCR; TCRdb lists only in-frame clones, some missing. The top ten hold 9.7% of the sample, which has about 21,000 clones, over 75% seen once. The receptors here all came from a human donor with melanoma.

V gene TRBV5-1 combines with J gene TRBJ2-3, with 9 nucleotides matching TRBD1. CDR3 length equals 18 residues. Germline-derived CDR1 and CDR2 are SGHRS and YFSETQ. V trimming: 3 bases; J trimming: 0 bases; junction bases outside the gene matches: 11. This CDR3 is CASSSQRAGTGSTDTQYF. Here the CDR3 DNA reads TGCGCCAGCAGCTCTCAAAGGGCCGGGACAGGGAGCACAGATACGCAGTATTTT.

The V call is TRBV11-2, the J call TRBJ2-1, with D possibly being TRBD1 (6 bases). Germline CDR1 SGHAT, CDR2 FQNNGV. V was cut by 5 bases and J by 1 base, with 12 bases left in between. The length of the CDR3 is 15 residues. CDR3 loop: CASSQGQPSYNEQFF. The DNA for the CDR3 is TGTGCCAGCAGCCAGGGACAACCTTCCTACAATGAGCAGTTCTTC.

CDR3 DNA: TGTGCCAGCAGTGGGGGGGCTGGAAACACCATATATTTT. This codes for CASSGGAGNTIYF. The rearrangement uses TRBV6-1 and TRBJ1-3; tentatively, D is TRBD1 (5 bases). The V and J ends lost 4 bases and 2 bases respectively, with 6 bases between them. CDR3 size: 13 residues. Germline assignment: CDR1 MNHNS and CDR2 SASEGT.

The chain couples TRBV4-1 to TRBJ2-1, with 8 bases fitting TRBD2. J lost 6 bases, V lost 1 base, and 2 bases had no gene match. The CDR3 contains 14 residues. Germline V gene sequence: CDR1 MGHRA, CDR2 YSYEKL. The chain's CDR3 is CASSQAGTSNEQFF. Written as DNA, the CDR3 is TGCGCCAGCAGCCAAGCCGGGACTAGCAATGAGCAGTTCTTC.

The rearrangement links TRBV7-9 to TRBJ1-1, with no clear D. This CDR3 is built from 13 residues. CDR1 and CDR2 from the germline V gene are SEHNR and FQNEAQ (reference sequence). The germline V and J ends were trimmed by 1 base and 1 base, with 4 bases remaining between them. DNA for the CDR3: TGTGCCAGCAGCTTAGGTAGGAACACTGAAGCTTTCTTT. Translating gives CASSLGRNTEAFF.

This clone was picked up a small number of times. At one end the junction does not follow the germline gene, possibly because of a read error. The chain is built from TRBV2 and TRBJ1-2; D gene unclear. This CDR3 is 13 amino acids long. From germline, CDR1 is SNHLY and CDR2 FYNNEI. This CDR3 reads CACSATQTYGYTF. The CDR3 DNA follows: TGTGCCTGCAGTGCCACACAAACCTATGGCTACACCTTC. Looking up the rest from reference TRBV2 and TRBJ1-2 gives the full variable domain: EPEVTQTPSHQVTQMGQEVILRCVPISNHLYFYWYRQILGQKVEFLVSFYNNEISEKSEIFDDQFSVERPDGSNFTLKIRSTKLEDSAMYFCACSATQTYGYTFGSGTRLTVV.

The gene calls are TRBV25-1 and TRBJ1-1; the D is unclear. The V gene's germline CDR1 is MGHDK and CDR2 SYGVNS. There are 12 residues in the CDR3. Trimming removed 4 bases at V and 0 bases at J, with 3 bases between. The CDR3 sequence is CASSAMNTEAFF. CDR3 bases: TGTGCCAGCAGTGCTATGAACACTGAAGCTTTCTTT.

V gene TRBV7-9 combines with J gene TRBJ1-5; 7 nucleotides agree with TRBD1. There are 15 residues in the CDR3. CDR1 and CDR2 from the germline V gene are SEHNR and FQNEAQ (reference sequence). The trim removed 6 bases at V and 3 bases at J, leaving 8 bases unmatched. CDR3 sequence: CASRRIDRDNQPQHF. Here the CDR3 DNA reads TGTGCCAGCAGACGAATCGACAGGGACAATCAGCCCCAGCATTTT.

The chain links TRBV6-1 to TRBJ2-1; 9 bases align to TRBD2. There are 15 residues in the CDR3. The germline gives CDR1 MNHNS, CDR2 SASEGT. J was trimmed by 3 bases and V by 7 bases; bases with no gene match: 7. CDR3 nucleotide sequence: TGTGCCAGCACTAGCGGGGCCGCATACTACAATGAGCAGTTCTTC. This translates into CASTSGAAYYNEQFF.

This clone was detected only once. The chain employs TRBV19 and TRBJ1-2; TRBD1 is a possible D gene (5 bases). V lost 9 bases, J lost 6 bases, and 14 bases lay in between. The CDR3 spans 12 residues. Germline-derived CDR1 and CDR2 are LNHDA and SQIVND (reference sequence). The CDR3 region has the DNA TGTGCCAGAGAGGAGGGGAAAAATGGCTACACCTTC. Translation: CAREEGKNGYTF. The variable domain in full, with the rest retrieved from reference TRBV19 and TRBJ1-2, is DGGITQSPKYLFRKEGQNVTLSCEQNLNHDAMYWYRQDPGQGLRLIYYSQIVNDFQKGDIAEGYSVSREKKESFPLTVTSAQKNPTAFYLCAREEGKNGYTFGSGTRLTVV.

V and J are TRBV2 and TRBJ2-7, with D tentatively TRBD1 or TRBD2 (5 bases each). CDR3 size: 11 residues. The V gene lost 6 bases and the J gene lost 7 bases, with 10 bases spanning the gap. Per the germline V gene, CDR1 is SNHLY and CDR2 is FYNNEI. CDR3 loop: CASREGMEQYF. As DNA, the CDR3 is TGTGCCAGCAGAGAGGGGATGGAGCAGTACTTC.

The chain recombines TRBV5-6 with TRBJ1-4, with a weak D call TRBD1 (5 bases). The germline CDR1 and CDR2 sequences are SGHDT and YYEEEE. The V gene lost 3 bases and the J gene lost 8 bases, with 17 bases spanning the gap. The CDR3 runs to 15 residues. DNA of the CDR3: TGTGCCAGCAGCTCCGGGTTCATGGGGGAAGAAAAACTGTTTTTT. Protein product: CASSSGFMGEEKLFF.

The DNA of the CDR3 is TGTGCCAGCAGTGAAGTAACTGGCACAGATACGCAGTATTTT. It yields the protein CASSEVTGTDTQYF. The chain employs TRBV6-1 and TRBJ2-3; D remains unclear. Trimming shortened V by 1 base and J by 1 base, and 6 bases separated the two germline ends. CDR3 length: 14 residues. Germline loops: CDR1 MNHNS, CDR2 SASEGT.

The chain uses TRBV9 and TRBJ2-7, with D hard to call. Germline CDR1 is SGDLS and CDR2 is YYNGEE. This CDR3 contains 14 residues. The ends were cut back, 3 bases at V and 2 bases at J, with 12 bases in the middle. CDR3 coding DNA: TGTGCCAGCAGCGGCCAAACACAAACCTACGAGCAGTACTTC. Protein product: CASSGQTQTYEQYF.

This clone occurred a few times. The gene calls are TRBV9 and TRBJ1-5; 8 bases agree with TRBD1. Looked up from germline, CDR1 is SGDLS and CDR2 is YYNGEE. Unmatched junction bases numbered 13, after V lost 3 bases and J lost 2 bases. This CDR3 spans 18 amino acids. The CDR3 sequence is CASSEQGDALGGNQPQHF. DNA of the CDR3: TGTGCCAGCAGCGAACAGGGGGACGCGCTTGGCGGCAATCAGCCCCAGCATTTT.

Note on this clone: A junction boundary mismatches the germline segment, possibly from a read error. Other DNA sequences from this sample encode an identical CDR3 as well. The V gene is TRBV2, the J gene TRBJ2-1; possibly TRBD1 for D (5 bases). Germline V lookup: CDR1 SNHLY, CDR2 FYNNEI. The CDR3 sequence is 14 residues long. Written as DNA, the CDR3 is TGCGCCAGCAGTGCTGTGACAGCTTTCAATGAGCAGTTCTTC. Translating gives CASSAVTAFNEQFF.

This chain joins TRBV5-1 and TRBJ1-3; D remains unclear. Trimming cost V 0 bases and J 1 base, with 8 bases left between them. This CDR3 spans 15 amino acids. Germline V gives CDR1 SGHRS, CDR2 YFSETQ. Here the CDR3 DNA reads TGCGCCAGCAGCTTGGAAGGGAATTCTGGAAACACCATATATTTT. Its translation: CASSLEGNSGNTIYF.

The chain carries TRBV30 and TRBJ2-5; D is uncertain. Deletions cut 0 bases from V and 1 base from J, with 6 bases between. The CDR3 runs to 13 residues. Germline values: CDR1 GTSNPN, CDR2 SVGIG (reference sequence). The CDR3 nucleotides are TGTGCCTGGAGTGTACTACGCCAAGAGACCCAGTACTTC. Translation gives CAWSVLRQETQYF.

This chain joins TRBV5-1 and TRBJ2-2, with D maybe TRBD2 (6 bases). The CDR3 runs 15 residues. V gave up 4 bases and J gave up 7 bases, with 17 bases separating them. CDR1 is SGHRS, CDR2 YFSETQ, per germline. CDR3 sequence (DNA): TGCGCCAGCAGCCCCGGATCGGGGGTCGTCGGGGAGCTGTTTTTT. This translates into CASSPGSGVVGELFF.

The chain uses TRBV19 and TRBJ1-2; D not resolved. The CDR3 sequence is 15 residues long. Germline loops: CDR1 LNHDA, CDR2 SQIVND (reference sequence). V was pared by 2 bases and J by 2 bases, with 12 bases between. This CDR3 is CASSITAAANYGYTF. In DNA, the CDR3 is TGTGCCAGTAGTATAACGGCGGCTGCGAACTATGGCTACACCTTC.

This clone was counted between two and nine times. The chain joins TRBV7-2 to TRBJ2-7, with TRBD1 matching 8 bases. From germline, CDR1 is SGHTA and CDR2 FQGNSA. CDR3 length: 13 amino acids. With V trimmed by 5 bases and J by 2 bases, 2 bases remained unmatched. The CDR3 spells CASSVGQAYEQYF. The CDR3 DNA sequence: TGTGCCAGCAGCGTGGGACAGGCCTACGAGCAGTACTTC.

The V and J genes are TRBV6-6 and TRBJ1-1; D perhaps matches TRBD1 (6 bases). Germline V gene sequence: CDR1 MNHNY, CDR2 SVGAGI (reference sequence). The CDR3 has 15 residues. The V and J ends lost 5 bases and 5 bases respectively, with 18 bases between them. The CDR3 bases are TGTGCCAGCAGTCTTCTCCTGACAGGAGAGACTGAAGCTTTCTTT. Its protein is CASSLLLTGETEAFF.

The J gene is TRBJ2-5, the V gene TRBV6-1; 8 positions agree with TRBD1. Looked up from germline, CDR1 is MNHNS and CDR2 is SASEGT. J was trimmed by 5 bases and V by 1 base; bases with no gene match: 9. The CDR3 is made up of 16 amino acids. The DNA for the CDR3 is TGTGCCAGCAGTGAAGTGGGACAGGCAGATAGGGAGACCCAGTACTTC. The encoded protein is CASSEVGQADRETQYF.

This clone was detected once. V gene TRBV11-2 combines with J gene TRBJ1-4, with TRBD1 matching over 9 bases. In germline, CDR1 is SGHAT, CDR2 FQNNGV. The CDR3 spans 16 residues. The ends lost 5 bases at V and 4 bases at J; junction bases unmatched: 8. CDR3 nucleotides: TGTGCCAGCAGCACCGGACAGGGGATCTATAATGAAAAACTGTTTTTT. This gives the protein CASSTGQGIYNEKLFF.

CDR3 loop: CASSGKRRNSPLHF. The CDR3 nucleotides are TGTGCCAGCAGTGGAAAAAGGCGTAATTCACCCCTCCACTTT. The V call is TRBV6-1, the J call TRBJ1-6; D gene uncertain. The CDR3 loop spans 14 amino acids. Germline V CDR1 and CDR2: MNHNS, SASEGT. V was pared by 4 bases and J by 6 bases, with 10 bases between.

The V gene is TRBV6-1, the J gene TRBJ1-5; a possible D gene is TRBD1 (5 bases). V dropped 7 bases and J dropped 2 bases, with 12 bases sitting between them. The CDR3 is 14 amino acids. The germline gives CDR1 MNHNS, CDR2 SASEGT. CDR3 DNA sequence: TGTGCCAGCAATAATCAGGGTGGCAATCAGCCCCAGCATTTT. Amino acid sequence: CASNNQGGNQPQHF.